The 2 T cell receptor beta chains reported below all come from one sample, sequenced in a study of blood T cell repertoires in COVID-19. TCRdb keeps only in-frame clones here, not all; method: immunoSEQ multiplex PCR. The data contain about 300,000 clones, about 90% of them seen just once; the ten biggest clones take up approximately 4%. Sequenced input: PBMCs or T cells enriched from blood (not recorded which). All receptors come from a woman younger than 30 with acute COVID-19.

J is TRBJ1-3 and V is TRBV24-1, with TRBD1 matching 8 bases. The CDR3 is made up of 17 amino acids. Germline V CDR1 and CDR2: KGHDR, SFDVKD. Trimming cost V 5 bases and J 4 bases; bases outside gene matches: 12. DNA for the CDR3: TGTGCCACCAGTGCCGGACAGGGAGATTTGGGGGGAAACACCATATATTTT. Its translation is CATSAGQGDLGGNTIYF.

The V gene is TRBV2, the J gene TRBJ2-5, with D perhaps matching TRBD2 (7 bases). CDR3 length equals 12 residues. Per germline, CDR1 SNHLY and CDR2 FYNNEI. V lost 7 bases to trimming and J lost 5 bases, with 11 bases between them. The CDR3 nucleotides are TGTGCCAGCATGAGGGGGGGGGAGACCCAGTACTTC. Its protein is CASMRGGETQYF.